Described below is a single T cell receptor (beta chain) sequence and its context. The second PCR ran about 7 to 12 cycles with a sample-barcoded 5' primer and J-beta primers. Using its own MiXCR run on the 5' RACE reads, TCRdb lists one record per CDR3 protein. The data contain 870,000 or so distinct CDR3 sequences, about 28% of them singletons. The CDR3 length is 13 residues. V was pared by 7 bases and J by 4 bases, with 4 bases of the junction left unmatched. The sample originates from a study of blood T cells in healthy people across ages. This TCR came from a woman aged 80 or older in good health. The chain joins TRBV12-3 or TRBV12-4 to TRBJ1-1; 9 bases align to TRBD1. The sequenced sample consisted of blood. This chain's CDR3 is CASTRQGGTEAFF. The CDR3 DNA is TGTGCCAGCACCAGACAGGGGGGCACTGAAGCTTTCTTT.